These 32 T cell receptor beta chains were sequenced from one sample in a study of response to subunit inactivated influenza vaccine. One entry per CDR3 protein, called by TCRdb with MiXCR from the RT-PCR reads. Among roughly 570,000 distinct CDR3 sequences listed, 11% to 15% were seen once. The sequences come from PBMCs from blood, collected less than 13 days after vaccination. The origin of the receptors is a man in his fifties who received an inactivated influenza vaccine.

This clonotype has more than one count but fewer than ten. The genes are TRBV4-3 and TRBJ2-3; D possibly corresponds to TRBD2 (5 bases). Deletions cut 0 bases from V and 6 bases from J, with 13 bases between. Germline V gene sequence: CDR1 LGHNA, CDR2 YSLEER. The CDR3 extends over 15 amino acids. CDR3 sequence (DNA): TGCGCCAGCAGCCAAGAATTAACTAGAGCCGATACGCAGTATTTT. Encoded protein: CASSQELTRADTQYF.

The sample holds many counts of this clonotype. The chain carries TRBV5-1 and TRBJ2-5, with D tentatively TRBD1 (6 bases). The CDR3 covers 13 residues. V lost 3 bases, J lost 0 bases, and 6 bases lay in between. Germline values: CDR1 SGHRS, CDR2 YFSETQ. The CDR3, as DNA: TGCGCCAGCAGCTGGACAGACCAAGAGACCCAGTACTTC. The encoded protein is CASSWTDQETQYF.

This clonotype has more than one count but fewer than ten. V usage is TRBV11-2 and J usage is TRBJ2-2, with D maybe TRBD2 (6 bases). V lost 6 bases and J lost 4, with 15 bases in between. This CDR3 spans 15 amino acids. Germline V lookup: CDR1 SGHAT, CDR2 FQNNGV. This CDR3 reads CASSKGTLPTGELFF. The CDR3 DNA is TGTGCCAGCAGTAAAGGGACTCTGCCCACCGGGGAGCTGTTTTTT.

This clonotype appeared a few times. The chain couples TRBV5-1 to TRBJ2-1; D unresolved. This CDR3 has 15 amino acids. V lost 1 base and J 0 bases, leaving 8 bases between the germline ends. The V gene's germline CDR1 is SGHRS and CDR2 YFSETQ. CDR3 coding DNA: TGCGCCAGCAGCTTGACACATAGCTCCTACAATGAGCAGTTCTTC. Translating gives CASSLTHSSYNEQFF.

V usage is TRBV18 and J usage is TRBJ2-5; D not certain. The V and J ends lost 4 bases and 3 bases respectively, with 12 bases between them. The germline V gene has CDR1 KGHSH and CDR2 LQKENI. The CDR3 runs to 14 residues. The CDR3 loop reads CASSQSWSKETQYF. The DNA for the CDR3 is TGTGCCAGCTCACAATCCTGGAGTAAAGAGACCCAGTACTTC.

The chain carries TRBV20-1 and TRBJ2-3; TRBD2 aligns across 12 bases. V trimming: 6 bases; J trimming: 5 bases; junction bases outside the gene matches: 6. Per germline, CDR1 DFQATT and CDR2 SNEGSKA (reference sequence). The CDR3 is made up of 14 amino acids. The DNA of the CDR3 is TGCAGTGCACGGACTAGCGGGGATGGAGATACGCAGTATTTT. Translating gives CSARTSGDGDTQYF.

The chain combines TRBV12-3 or TRBV12-4 with TRBJ2-5; 10 bases agree with TRBD1. V trimming: 5 bases; J trimming: 3 bases; junction bases outside the gene matches: 6. This CDR3 is 15 amino acids long. The CDR3 DNA follows: TGTGCCAGCAGTGCCCCCGGGACAGGGGAAGAGACCCAGTACTTC. It translates to CASSAPGTGEETQYF.

CDR3 in DNA: TGCAGTGCAGGGGGAGGCGGGAGGGCCGAGGAGACCCAGTACTTC. Its protein is CSAGGGGRAEETQYF. The chain employs TRBV20-1 and TRBJ2-5, with 9 bases aligning to TRBD2. The CDR3 spans 15 residues. Trimming took 6 bases from V and 5 from J; bases not matched to a gene: 13. The germline V gene encodes CDR1 DFQATT and CDR2 SNEGSKA (reference sequence).

In this sample, this clonotype turned up a few times. This rearrangement joins TRBV29-1 to TRBJ2-3; D not resolved. V was pared by 7 bases and J by 2 bases, with 16 bases between. CDR1 and CDR2 from the germline V gene are SQVTM and ANQGSEA. CDR3 length equals 14 residues. The CDR3 DNA sequence: TGCAGCGCAGCGTCCTTCTACAACACAGATACGCAGTATTTT. Its protein is CSAASFYNTDTQYF.

V and J are TRBV6-2 or TRBV6-3 and TRBJ2-2, with D possibly being TRBD1 or TRBD2 (5 bases each). The CDR3 loop spans 17 amino acids. Trimming removed 2 bases from V and 0 bases from J, with 13 bases in between. Germline values: CDR1 MNHEY, CDR2 SVGEGT. The CDR3 DNA reads as TGTGCCAGCAGTTACGATCGGGACGGCTCGAACACCGGGGAGCTGTTTTTT. Translation: CASSYDRDGSNTGELFF.

In its sample, this clonotype was seen a few times. The chain has TRBV5-1 and TRBJ2-5, with D possibly TRBD1 on 6 matching bases. This CDR3 region has 13 residues. Trimming shortened V by 6 bases and J by 0 bases, and 9 bases separated the two germline ends. Germline V CDR1 and CDR2: SGHRS, YFSETQ. CDR3 bases: TGCGCCAGCATAGGGACAAACCAAGAGACCCAGTACTTC. Translating it yields CASIGTNQETQYF.

This clonotype was observed at least ten times. The chain joins TRBV5-6 to TRBJ2-7, with 7 bases aligning to TRBD2. Germline V gene data show CDR1 as SGHDT and CDR2 as YYEEEE. This CDR3 is 13 amino acids long. The V and J ends lost 3 bases and 2 bases, in that order; junction bases with no gene match: 2. The CDR3 loop reads CASSWGGTYEQYF. CDR3 nucleotides: TGTGCCAGCAGCTGGGGGGGAACCTACGAGCAGTACTTC. Full variable domain (missing parts from reference TRBV5-6 and TRBJ2-7): DAGVTQSPTHLIKTRGQQVTLRCSPKSGHDTVSWYQQALGQGPQFIFQYYEEEERQRGNFPDRFSGHQFPNYSSELNVNALLLGDSALYLCASSWGGTYEQYFGPGTRLTVT.

This clonotype has more than one count but fewer than ten. CDR3 amino acids: CASSLVDSGANVLTF. CDR3 in DNA: TGTGCCAGCAGCTTGGTCGACTCTGGGGCCAACGTCCTGACTTTC. The chain recombines TRBV7-2 with TRBJ2-6; D is unresolved. The ends were cut back, 3 bases at V and 0 bases at J, with 6 bases in the middle. This CDR3 contains 15 residues. Per the germline V gene, CDR1 is SGHTA and CDR2 is FQGNSA.

This clonotype was seen at least ten times. This chain links TRBV2 with TRBJ1-6; D gene uncertain. Germline V gives CDR1 SNHLY, CDR2 FYNNEI. The CDR3 is made up of 14 amino acids. V lost 8 bases and J lost 1, with 9 bases in between. CDR3 DNA sequence: TGTGCCAGCTGTCGCTGGTCCTATAATTCACCCCTCCACTTT. Amino acid sequence: CASCRWSYNSPLHF. Variable domain in full (rest from reference TRBV2 and TRBJ1-6): EPEVTQTPSHQVTQMGQEVILRCVPISNHLYFYWYRQILGQKVEFLVSFYNNEISEKSEIFDDQFSVERPDGSNFTLKIRSTKLEDSAMYFCASCRWSYNSPLHFGNGTRLTVT.

This clonotype came up a few times. The V gene is TRBV28, the J gene TRBJ2-7; D might be TRBD1 (6 bases). Looked up from germline, CDR1 is MDHEN and CDR2 is SYDVKM. Trimming left V 6 bases short and J 7 bases short, with 19 bases between. The CDR3 runs to 14 residues. This chain's CDR3 is CASSPGQGSREQYF. For the CDR3, the DNA is TGTGCCAGCAGCCCGGGGCAGGGGTCGCGTGAGCAGTACTTC. The whole variable domain, remainder taken from reference TRBV28 and TRBJ2-7, is DVKVTQSSRYLVKRTGEKVFLECVQDMDHENMFWYRQDPGLGLRLIYFSYDVKMKEKGDIPEGYSVSREKKERFSLILESASTNQTSMYLCASSPGQGSREQYFGPGTRLTVT.

The CDR3 nucleotides are TGCAGTGCTAGAGACAGGGGGCGCTTAACAGATACGCAGTATTTT. Translation: CSARDRGRLTDTQYF. The rearrangement uses TRBV20-1 and TRBJ2-3, with 8 bases aligning to TRBD1. Looked up from germline, CDR1 is DFQATT and CDR2 is SNEGSKA (reference sequence). The CDR3 has 15 amino acids. V dropped 0 bases and J dropped 3; count of bases not matched to a gene: 5.

The chain recombines TRBV15 with TRBJ2-7; no firm D call. Germline-derived CDR1 and CDR2 are LNHNV and YYDKDF (reference sequence). The CDR3 has 13 residues. V lost 5 bases and J lost 4, with 12 bases in between. The CDR3 DNA sequence: TGTGCCACCAGCCCAACTTGGGTGTACGAGCAGTACTTC. Translating gives CATSPTWVYEQYF.

This clonotype was found many times. The chain is built from TRBV5-1 and TRBJ1-2, with D unresolved. With 2 bases removed from V and 0 bases from J, the gap between germline ends came to 8 bases. The V gene's germline CDR1 is SGHRS and CDR2 YFSETQ. CDR3 size: 14 residues. This chain's CDR3 is CASSFGEPNYGYTF. The DNA for the CDR3 is TGCGCCAGCAGCTTCGGAGAGCCTAACTATGGCTACACCTTC.

In its sample, this clonotype was seen a few times. The chain carries TRBV7-3 and TRBJ2-1, with D perhaps TRBD2 (6 bases). V was clipped by 1 base and J by 2 bases, with 18 bases between them. Per germline, CDR1 SGHTA and CDR2 FQGTGA. The CDR3 is made up of 18 amino acids. Written as DNA, the CDR3 is TGTGCCAGCAGCTTAAACCCCCCCCGGGAGACTGCCTACAATGAGCAGTTCTTC. Amino acid sequence: CASSLNPPRETAYNEQFF.

This sequence joins TRBV4-1 and TRBJ2-5; tentatively, D is TRBD2 (6 bases). CDR3 length equals 14 residues. Germline assignment: CDR1 MGHRA and CDR2 YSYEKL. V was shortened by 4 bases and J by 2 bases, with 11 bases between the two germline ends. The CDR3, as DNA: TGCGCCAGCAGCCTTACTGGACTACAAGAGACCCAGTACTTC. Protein sequence: CASSLTGLQETQYF.

As DNA, the CDR3 is TGCGCCAGCAGCCCCTCGGGACAGGGTAATTCACCCCTCCACTTT. Its protein product is CASSPSGQGNSPLHF. The rearrangement links TRBV5-1 to TRBJ1-6, with 9 positions matching TRBD1. The CDR3 has 15 amino acids. The junction had 5 bases not matched to a gene; V was cut back by 4 bases and J by 6 bases. Germline assignment: CDR1 SGHRS and CDR2 YFSETQ.

This clonotype was seen a single time. The chain recombines TRBV3-1 with TRBJ2-1, with no clear D. The CDR3 extends over 12 amino acids. Per the germline V gene, CDR1 is LGHDT and CDR2 is YNNKEL (reference sequence). V dropped 10 bases and J dropped 6 bases, with 13 bases sitting between them. CDR3 in DNA: TGTGCCACCTCCCCCCCGGGCAATGAGCAGTTCTTC. Translating gives CATSPPGNEQFF.

The gene calls are TRBV20-1 and TRBJ2-7; TRBD2 agrees at 8 bases. V dropped 1 base and J dropped 2; count of bases not matched to a gene: 7. CDR1 and CDR2 (germline): DFQATT, SNEGSKA (reference sequence). The CDR3 runs to 15 residues. CDR3 DNA: TGCAGTGCTAGAGTGGATAGCGGGACCCCCTACGAGCAGTACTTC. Translating it yields CSARVDSGTPYEQYF.

The table lists this clonotype with a few counts. The chain is built from TRBV7-9 and TRBJ2-7, with a possible D match to TRBD1 (5 bases). This CDR3 has 13 residues. V lost 1 base to trimming and J lost 5 bases, with 9 bases between them. Germline V lookup: CDR1 SEHNR, CDR2 FQNEAQ (reference sequence). The CDR3 nucleotides are TGTGCCAGCAGCTTAGGGGGCCATGACGAGCAGTACTTC. It specifies CASSLGGHDEQYF.

V gene TRBV12-3 or TRBV12-4 combines with J gene TRBJ2-7, with 10 bases identical to TRBD1. This CDR3 is 15 amino acids long. The trim removed 4 bases at V and 2 bases at J, leaving 5 bases unmatched. The CDR3 is CASSSRQGATYEQYF. As DNA, the CDR3 is TGTGCCAGCAGTTCAAGACAGGGGGCAACCTACGAGCAGTACTTC.

The chain combines TRBV20-1 with TRBJ2-1; D not resolved. Germline V gene lookup returns CDR1 DFQATT and CDR2 SNEGSKA (reference sequence). This CDR3 is built from 15 residues. Between the trimmed V and J ends, which lost 1 base and 3 bases, there was a span of 13 bases. The CDR3 sequence: CSARVGVGSYNEQFF. The CDR3 nucleotides are TGCAGTGCTAGAGTTGGTGTGGGTAGCTACAATGAGCAGTTCTTC.

This clonotype has more than one count but fewer than ten. The chain carries TRBV6-2 or TRBV6-3 and TRBJ2-7, with D perhaps matching TRBD2 (5 bases). Germline V gene sequence: CDR1 MNHEY, CDR2 SVGEGT. The CDR3 has 11 amino acids. The V gene lost 2 bases and the J gene lost 6 bases, with 5 bases spanning the gap. The CDR3 bases are TGTGCCAGCAGTTACGAGGGCGAGCAGTACTTC. Translating gives CASSYEGEQYF.

This clonotype was counted only a few times. The V and J genes are TRBV25-1 and TRBJ2-7; D gene unclear. Germline lookup yields CDR1 MGHDK and CDR2 SYGVNS. V gave up 6 bases and J gave up 3 bases, with 15 bases separating them. The CDR3 covers 14 residues. The CDR3 bases are TGTGCCAGCAGCCGGAACCCAAGGGACTACGAGCAGTACTTC. Protein sequence: CASSRNPRDYEQYF.

This chain links TRBV7-2 with TRBJ1-2; 8 nucleotides line up with TRBD1. With V trimmed by 3 bases and J by 7 bases, 13 bases remained unmatched. The germline V gene has CDR1 SGHTA and CDR2 FQGNSA. The CDR3 spans 16 residues. CDR3 residues: CASSFSGTGNRFGYTF. CDR3 nucleotide sequence: TGTGCCAGCAGCTTCTCCGGGACAGGCAACCGCTTTGGCTACACCTTC.

Many counts were recorded for this clonotype. The chain has TRBV29-1 and TRBJ2-7; perhaps TRBD2 as D (5 bases). CDR1 and CDR2 from the germline V gene are SQVTM and ANQGSEA. This CDR3 has 11 residues. V dropped 6 bases and J dropped 6 bases, with 12 bases sitting between them. CDR3 loop: CSVRWTGEQYF. For the CDR3, the DNA is TGCAGCGTGCGATGGACTGGCGAGCAGTACTTC.

This clonotype was seen many times. The rearrangement links TRBV5-6 to TRBJ2-1, with D perhaps matching TRBD1 (5 bases). There are 16 residues in the CDR3. V was cut by 4 bases and J by 1 base, with 15 bases left in between. Germline-derived CDR1 and CDR2 are SGHDT and YYEEEE. In DNA, the CDR3 is TGTGCCAGCAGCGGGCAGGGTATCGGGTCCTACAATGAGCAGTTCTTC. Translating it yields CASSGQGIGSYNEQFF.

This rearrangement joins TRBV10-3 to TRBJ2-3, with D possibly being TRBD1 or TRBD2 (7 bases each). This CDR3 comprises 13 residues. V was clipped by 11 bases and J by 3 bases, with 15 bases between them. Per germline, CDR1 ENHRY and CDR2 SYGVKD. In DNA, the CDR3 is TGTGCCGCAGGGGGGGCCGGGACAGATACGCAGTATTTT. Its protein is CAAGGAGTDTQYF.